A selection of T cell receptor beta chains follows, all from one sample in a study of blood T cell repertoires in COVID-19. Clones were sequenced by immunoSEQ multiplex PCR, and TCRdb holds only the in-frame ones, with some missing. The repertoire holds 200,000 to 250,000 clones, with about 87% as singletons. The specimen sequenced was PBMCs or T cells enriched from blood (not recorded which). All receptors come from a woman under 40 who had been exposed to COVID-19. Both conserved end residues are part of each CDR3. A D gene is named only where the DNA matches it firmly.

>TRBJ2-4|NA|TRBV5-4
CASSLGGGIAKNIQYF
>TRBJ2-7|TRBD2|TRBV6-5
CASSLAGAYEQYF
>TRBJ2-5|NA|TRBV19
CASSTSSQETQYF
>TRBJ1-4|TRBD1|TRBV4-1
CASSPGTVATNEKLFF
>TRBJ1-1|NA|TRBV12-3/TRBV12-4
CASSFGGGTEAFF
>TRBJ1-4|TRBD1|TRBV29-1
CSVSRGRNNEKLFF
>TRBJ1-6|NA|TRBV15
CATSLNKNSPLHF
>TRBJ2-3|TRBD2|TRBV7-9
CASSLWTSLADTQYF
>TRBJ1-4|TRBD1|TRBV5-1
CASSPGTGSQKLFF
>TRBJ2-2|TRBD2|TRBV2
CASSFREGPGELFF
>TRBJ1-2|TRBD1|TRBV11-2
CASSSPGQGAYGYTF
>TRBJ1-5|NA|TRBV4-1
CASSQEGAGNQPQHF
>TRBJ1-2|TRBD1|TRBV9
CASSADIRLGTGPGYTF
>TRBJ2-2|TRBD2|TRBV18
CASSPGTSETGELFF
>TRBJ2-1|TRBD2|TRBV6-4
CASSGTSGSDEQFF
>TRBJ1-1|NA|TRBV6-5
CASSYRMTPNTEAFF
>TRBJ2-2|TRBD1|TRBV27
CASSRQGTAGELFF
>TRBJ2-6|TRBD1|TRBV6-6
CASSPGQVFSGANVLTF